The clone carrying this T cell receptor (beta chain) was seen ten or more times. The entry originates in a study of T-cell reconstitution after alpha-beta-depleted transplantation in children. The TCRbeta library was prepared with unique molecular identifiers. TCRdb recomputed calls from the PCR reads with MiXCR, one row per CDR3 protein. The top ten hold about 12% of the sample, which has some 200,000 distinct CDR3 sequences, just over 14% seen once. Trimming at V came to 0 bases and at J to 3 bases, leaving 5 bases not matched to a gene. Germline-derived CDR1 and CDR2 are SGHRS and YFSETQ. The length of the CDR3 is 16 residues.

The specimen was PBMCs from the stem cell graft donor, collected from the stem cell graft. The receptor comes from a human donor who donated a stem cell graft to a child with acute lymphoblastic leukemia. The chain carries TRBV5-1 and TRBJ2-7; 11 bases are shared with TRBD2. CDR3 in amino acids: CASSLAGTSGNYEQYF. The CDR3 region has the DNA TGCGCCAGCAGCTTGGCCGGGACTAGCGGCAACTACGAGCAGTACTTC.